This entry lists 4 T cell receptor beta chains sequenced from one sample in a study of regulatory T cells in long-lasting Graves disease. Arm-PCR of CDR3 regions and iRepertoire HTBI primers were used to build TCR beta libraries. MiXCR was run by TCRdb on the multiplex PCR reads, yielding one entry per CDR3 protein. The table has about 530,000 distinct CDR3 sequences, 16% seen once; the top ten hold about 25%. Time point in this sample: newly diagnosed GD, antithyroid drugs for less than 3 months. PBMC RNA served as the TCR library source. This sample was also put to use in a study of T cells in Graves' hyperthyroidism and ophthalmopathy.

The material sequenced was peripheral blood mononuclear cells (PBMCs), taken at new diagnosis, from a patient treated with antithyroid drugs. The receptors here all came from a woman aged 35-65 years with Graves disease.

This clonotype showed up just a few times. The rearrangement links TRBV7-3 to TRBJ1-5; a weak D match, TRBD1 (6 bases). Germline assignment: CDR1 SGHTA and CDR2 FQGTGA. The CDR3 consists of 15 residues. V was cut by 11 bases and J by 3 bases, with 20 bases left in between. The CDR3: CASPPQGKINQPQHF. DNA for the CDR3: TGTGCCTCTCCGCCACAGGGTAAGATCAATCAGCCCCAGCATTTT.

This clonotype was observed at least ten times. The chain has TRBV2 and TRBJ1-6; 8 nucleotides line up with TRBD1. With 6 bases clipped from V and 14 bases from J, the junction kept 9 bases outside the gene matches. The CDR3 length is 13 residues. Germline values: CDR1 SNHLY, CDR2 FYNNEI. For the CDR3, the DNA is TGTGCCAGCAGCGGACAGGGAAATGGCGCCCTCCACTTT. Encoded protein: CASSGQGNGALHF.

V gene TRBV6-1 combines with J gene TRBJ2-3; the D call may be TRBD1 or TRBD2 (6 bases each). TRBJ2-5 matches the DNA end more closely, so the J call is doubtful. Germline CDR1 reads MNHNS; CDR2 reads SASEGT. This CDR3 contains 13 residues. The CDR3 reads CATQTGALETQYF. For the CDR3, the DNA is TGTGCCACTCAGACGGGGGCCTTAGAGACCCAGTACTTC.

The chain couples TRBV14 to TRBJ1-1; D is perhaps TRBD1 (5 bases). Germline-derived CDR1 and CDR2 are SGHDN and FVKESK. Trimming removed 10 bases at V and 4 bases at J, with 13 bases between. The CDR3 totals 12 residues. The CDR3 DNA follows: TGTGCCACCGGAGGGGCGGCCACTGAAGCTTTCTTT. The encoded protein is CATGGAATEAFF. Complete variable domain (other parts from reference TRBV14 and TRBJ1-1): EAGVTQFPSHSVIEKGQTVTLRCDPISGHDNLYWYRRVMGKEIKFLLHFVKESKQDESGMPNNRFLAERTGGTYSTLKVQPAELEDSGVYFCATGGAATEAFFGQGTRLTVV.